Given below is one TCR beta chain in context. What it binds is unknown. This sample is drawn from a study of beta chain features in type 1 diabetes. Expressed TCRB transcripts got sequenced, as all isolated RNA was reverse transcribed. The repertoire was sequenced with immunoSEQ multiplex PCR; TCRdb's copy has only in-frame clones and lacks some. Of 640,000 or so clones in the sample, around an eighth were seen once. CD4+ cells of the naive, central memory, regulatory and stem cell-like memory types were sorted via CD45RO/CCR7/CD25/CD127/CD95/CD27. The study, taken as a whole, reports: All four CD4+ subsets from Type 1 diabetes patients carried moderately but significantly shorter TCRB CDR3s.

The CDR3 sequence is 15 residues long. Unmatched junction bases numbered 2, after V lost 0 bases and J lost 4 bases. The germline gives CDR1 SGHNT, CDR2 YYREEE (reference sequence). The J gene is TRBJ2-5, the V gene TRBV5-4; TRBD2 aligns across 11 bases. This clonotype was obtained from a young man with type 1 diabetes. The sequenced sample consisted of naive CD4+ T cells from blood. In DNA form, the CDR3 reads TGTGCCAGCAGCTTGGGTACTAGCGGGAGAGAGACCCAGTACTTC. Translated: CASSLGTSGRETQYF.